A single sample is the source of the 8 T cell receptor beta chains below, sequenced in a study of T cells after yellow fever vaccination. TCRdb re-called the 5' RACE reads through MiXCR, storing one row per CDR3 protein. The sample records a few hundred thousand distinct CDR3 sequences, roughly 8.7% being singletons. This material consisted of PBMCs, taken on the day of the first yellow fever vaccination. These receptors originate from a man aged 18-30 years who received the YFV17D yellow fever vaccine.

The CDR3 DNA sequence: TGCGCCAGCAGTCGGAGCGCGGGCACTGAAGCTTTCTTT. Encoded protein: CASSRSAGTEAFF. The chain uses TRBV23-1 and TRBJ1-1; D ambiguous. TRBV23-1 is an ORF, and what it does is uncertain. The CDR3 contains 13 residues. V lost 4 bases to trimming and J lost 4 bases, with 10 bases between them.

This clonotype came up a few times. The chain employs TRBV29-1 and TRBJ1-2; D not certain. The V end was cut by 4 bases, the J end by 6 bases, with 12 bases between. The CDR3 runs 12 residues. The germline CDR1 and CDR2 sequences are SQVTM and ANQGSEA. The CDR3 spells CSVGSGVHGYTF. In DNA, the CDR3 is TGCAGCGTTGGATCCGGGGTTCATGGCTACACCTTC.

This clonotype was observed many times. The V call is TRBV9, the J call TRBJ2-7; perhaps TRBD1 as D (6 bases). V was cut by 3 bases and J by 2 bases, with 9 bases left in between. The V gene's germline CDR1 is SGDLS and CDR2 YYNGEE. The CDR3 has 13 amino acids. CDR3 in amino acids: CASSGQVPYEQYF. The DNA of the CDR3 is TGTGCCAGCAGCGGACAGGTTCCCTACGAGCAGTACTTC.

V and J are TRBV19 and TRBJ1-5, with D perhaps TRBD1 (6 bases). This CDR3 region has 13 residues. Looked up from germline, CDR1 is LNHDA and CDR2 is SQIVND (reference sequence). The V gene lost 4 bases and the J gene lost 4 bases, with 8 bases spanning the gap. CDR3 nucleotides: TGTGCCAGTAGTAAGGGGGGTAATCAGCCCCAGCATTTT. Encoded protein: CASSKGGNQPQHF.

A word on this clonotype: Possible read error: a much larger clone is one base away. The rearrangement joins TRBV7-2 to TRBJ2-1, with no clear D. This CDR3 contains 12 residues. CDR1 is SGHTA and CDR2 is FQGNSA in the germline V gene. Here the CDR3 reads CVSSPGYNEQFF. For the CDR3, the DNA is TGTGTCAGCAGCCCCGGTTACAATGAGCAGTTCTTC.

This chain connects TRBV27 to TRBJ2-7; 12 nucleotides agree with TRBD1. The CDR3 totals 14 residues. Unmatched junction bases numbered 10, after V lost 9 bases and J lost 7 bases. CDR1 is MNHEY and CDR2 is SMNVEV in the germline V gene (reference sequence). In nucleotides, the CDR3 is TGTGCCAGGATTCCGGGACAGGGGGCGCAGGAGCAGTACGTC. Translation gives CARIPGQGAQEQYV.

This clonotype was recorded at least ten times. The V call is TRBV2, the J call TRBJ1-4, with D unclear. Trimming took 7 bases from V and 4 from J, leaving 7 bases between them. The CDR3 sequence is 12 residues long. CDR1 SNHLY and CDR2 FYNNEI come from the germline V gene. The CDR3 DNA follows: TGTGCCAGCAATAGGGTTAATGAAAAACTGTTTTTT. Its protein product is CASNRVNEKLFF.

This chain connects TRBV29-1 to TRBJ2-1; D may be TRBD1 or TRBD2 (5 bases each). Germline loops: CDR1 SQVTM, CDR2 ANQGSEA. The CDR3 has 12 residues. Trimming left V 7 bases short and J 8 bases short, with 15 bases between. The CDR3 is CSARGTGDEQFF. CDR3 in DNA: TGCAGCGCGAGGGGCACCGGCGATGAGCAGTTCTTC.